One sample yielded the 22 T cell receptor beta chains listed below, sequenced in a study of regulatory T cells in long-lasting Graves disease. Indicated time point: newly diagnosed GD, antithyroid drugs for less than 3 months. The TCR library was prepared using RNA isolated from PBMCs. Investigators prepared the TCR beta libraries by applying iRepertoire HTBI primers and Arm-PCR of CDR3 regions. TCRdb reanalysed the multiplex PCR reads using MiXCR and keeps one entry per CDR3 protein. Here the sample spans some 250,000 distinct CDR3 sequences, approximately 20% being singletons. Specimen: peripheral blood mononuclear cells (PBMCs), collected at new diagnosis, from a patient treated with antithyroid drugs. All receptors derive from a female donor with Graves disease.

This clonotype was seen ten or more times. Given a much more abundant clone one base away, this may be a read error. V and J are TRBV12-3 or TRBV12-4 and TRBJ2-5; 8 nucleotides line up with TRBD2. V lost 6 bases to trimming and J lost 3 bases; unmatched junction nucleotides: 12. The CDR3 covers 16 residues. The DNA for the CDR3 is TGTGCCAGCAGCGTACTAGCGGAAGTTGGGGAAGAGACCCAGTACTTC. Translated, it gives CASSVLAEVGEETQYF.

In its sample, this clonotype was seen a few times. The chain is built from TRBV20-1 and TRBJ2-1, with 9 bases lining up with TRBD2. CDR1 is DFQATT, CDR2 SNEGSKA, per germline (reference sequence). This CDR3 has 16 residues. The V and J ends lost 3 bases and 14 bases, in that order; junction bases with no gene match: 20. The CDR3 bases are TGCAGTGCTAGGACACCGGGACTAGCCCTAAACAGGGTCGAGTTCTTC. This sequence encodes CSARTPGLALNRVEFF.

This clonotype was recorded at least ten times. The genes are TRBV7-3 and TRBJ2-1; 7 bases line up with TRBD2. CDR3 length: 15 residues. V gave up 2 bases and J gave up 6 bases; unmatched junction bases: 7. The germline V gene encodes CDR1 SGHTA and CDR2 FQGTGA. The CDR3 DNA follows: TGTGCCAGCAGCTTAGGGGCGGGAGTAAGCAATGAGCAGTTCTTC. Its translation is CASSLGAGVSNEQFF.

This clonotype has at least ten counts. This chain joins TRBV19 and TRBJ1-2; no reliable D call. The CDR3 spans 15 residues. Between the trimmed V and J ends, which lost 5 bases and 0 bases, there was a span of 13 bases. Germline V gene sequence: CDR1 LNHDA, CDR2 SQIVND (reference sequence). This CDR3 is CASSRRQEANYGYTF. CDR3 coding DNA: TGTGCCAGTAGTCGCAGGCAGGAAGCTAACTATGGCTACACCTTC.

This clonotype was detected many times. CDR3 sequence: CASRPTIWAFDEAFF. In DNA, the CDR3 is TGCGCCAGCAGGCCTACAATTTGGGCCTTTGATGAAGCTTTCTTT. The chain joins TRBV5-1 to TRBJ1-1, with unresolved D. The V end lost 5 bases, the J end lost 7 bases, and 21 bases lay between the germline ends. Germline V lookup: CDR1 SGHRS, CDR2 YFSETQ. The CDR3 contains 15 residues.

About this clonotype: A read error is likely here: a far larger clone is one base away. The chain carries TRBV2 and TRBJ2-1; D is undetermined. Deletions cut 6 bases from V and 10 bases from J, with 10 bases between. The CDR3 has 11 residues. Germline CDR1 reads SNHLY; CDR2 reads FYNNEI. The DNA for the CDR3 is TGTGCCAGCAGAGGGATCAACGAGCAGTTCTTC. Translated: CASRGINEQFF.

As DNA, the CDR3 is TGTGCCAGCAGCACGCAGGGGTGGGACGCTGAAGCTTTCTTT. Its translation: CASSTQGWDAEAFF. The gene calls are TRBV11-2 and TRBJ1-1; D is perhaps TRBD1 (6 bases). Looked up from germline, CDR1 is SGHAT and CDR2 is FQNNGV. This CDR3 has 14 residues. V lost 5 bases and J lost 6, with 16 bases in between.

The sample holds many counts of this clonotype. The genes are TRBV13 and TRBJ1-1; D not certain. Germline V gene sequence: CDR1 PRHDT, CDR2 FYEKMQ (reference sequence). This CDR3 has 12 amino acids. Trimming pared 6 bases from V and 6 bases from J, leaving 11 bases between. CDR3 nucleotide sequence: TGTGCCAGCAGAAACATTGGGGCTGAAGCTTTCTTT. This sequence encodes CASRNIGAEAFF.

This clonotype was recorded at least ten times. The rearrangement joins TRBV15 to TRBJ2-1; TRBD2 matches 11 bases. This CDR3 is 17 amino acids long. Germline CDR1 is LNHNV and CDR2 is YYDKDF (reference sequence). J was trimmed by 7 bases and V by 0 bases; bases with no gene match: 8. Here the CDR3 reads CATSRESSGRAFNEQFF. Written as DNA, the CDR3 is TGTGCCACCAGCAGAGAGAGTAGCGGGAGGGCCTTTAATGAGCAGTTCTTC.

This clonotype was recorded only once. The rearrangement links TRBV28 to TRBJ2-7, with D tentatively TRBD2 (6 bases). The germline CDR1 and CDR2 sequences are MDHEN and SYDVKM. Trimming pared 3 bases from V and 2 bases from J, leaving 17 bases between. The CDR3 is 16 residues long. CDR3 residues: CASSFEQYGSPYEQYF. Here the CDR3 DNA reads TGTGCCAGCAGTTTTGAGCAGTACGGGAGTCCCTACGAGCAGTACTTC.

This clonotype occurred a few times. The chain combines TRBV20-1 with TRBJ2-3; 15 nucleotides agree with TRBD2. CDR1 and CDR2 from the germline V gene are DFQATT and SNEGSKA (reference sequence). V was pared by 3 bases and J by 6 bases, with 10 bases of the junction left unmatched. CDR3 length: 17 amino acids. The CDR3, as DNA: TGCAGTGCTAGTTCCCCCGGACTAGCGGGAGGGATGGATACGCAGTATTTT. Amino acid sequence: CSASSPGLAGGMDTQYF.

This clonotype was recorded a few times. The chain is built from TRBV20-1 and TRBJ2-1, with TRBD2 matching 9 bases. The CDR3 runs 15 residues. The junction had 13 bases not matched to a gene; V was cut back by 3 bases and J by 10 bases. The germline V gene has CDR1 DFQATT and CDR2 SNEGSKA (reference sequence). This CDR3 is CSASDPGTSLREQFF. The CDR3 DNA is TGCAGTGCTAGTGATCCTGGGACTAGCCTCAGGGAGCAGTTCTTC.

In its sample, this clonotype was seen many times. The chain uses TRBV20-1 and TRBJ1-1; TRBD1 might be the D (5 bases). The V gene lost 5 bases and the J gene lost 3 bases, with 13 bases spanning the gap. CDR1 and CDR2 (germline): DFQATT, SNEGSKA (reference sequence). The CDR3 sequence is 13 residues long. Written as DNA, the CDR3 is TGCAGTGCTGGCGCAGGGTCCTACACTGAAGCTTTCTTT. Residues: CSAGAGSYTEAFF.

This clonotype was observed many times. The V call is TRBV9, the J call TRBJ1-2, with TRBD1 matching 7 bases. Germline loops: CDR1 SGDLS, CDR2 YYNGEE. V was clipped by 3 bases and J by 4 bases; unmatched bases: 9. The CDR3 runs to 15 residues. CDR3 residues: CASSAVSRGIYGYTF. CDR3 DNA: TGTGCCAGCAGCGCAGTCTCCAGGGGGATCTATGGCTACACCTTC.

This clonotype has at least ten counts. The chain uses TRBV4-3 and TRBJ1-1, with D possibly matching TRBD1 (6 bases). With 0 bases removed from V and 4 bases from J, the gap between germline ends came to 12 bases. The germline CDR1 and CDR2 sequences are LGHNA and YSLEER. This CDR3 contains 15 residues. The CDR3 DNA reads TGCGCCAGCAGCCAAGAATGGGGGCAGGTCACTGAAGCTTTCTTT. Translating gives CASSQEWGQVTEAFF.

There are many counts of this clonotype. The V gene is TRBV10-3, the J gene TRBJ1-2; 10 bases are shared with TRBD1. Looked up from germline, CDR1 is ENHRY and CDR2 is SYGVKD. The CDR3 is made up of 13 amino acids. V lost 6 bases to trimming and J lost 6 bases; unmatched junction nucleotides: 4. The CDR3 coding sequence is TGTGCCATCAGGGGACAGGGGCGTGATGGCTACACCTTC. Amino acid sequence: CAIRGQGRDGYTF.

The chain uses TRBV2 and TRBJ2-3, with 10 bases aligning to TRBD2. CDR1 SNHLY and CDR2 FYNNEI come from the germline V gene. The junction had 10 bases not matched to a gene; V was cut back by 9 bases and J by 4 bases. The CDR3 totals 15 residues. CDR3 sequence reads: CARDTSGTTADTQYF. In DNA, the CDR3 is TGTGCCAGGGACACTAGCGGGACGACGGCAGATACGCAGTATTTT.

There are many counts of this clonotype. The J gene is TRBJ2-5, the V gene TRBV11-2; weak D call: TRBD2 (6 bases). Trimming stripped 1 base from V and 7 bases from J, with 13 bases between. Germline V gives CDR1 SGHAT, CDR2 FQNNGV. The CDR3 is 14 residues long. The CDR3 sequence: CASSLGAGLRTQYF. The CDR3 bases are TGTGCCAGCAGCTTAGGGGCGGGATTGAGGACCCAGTACTTC.

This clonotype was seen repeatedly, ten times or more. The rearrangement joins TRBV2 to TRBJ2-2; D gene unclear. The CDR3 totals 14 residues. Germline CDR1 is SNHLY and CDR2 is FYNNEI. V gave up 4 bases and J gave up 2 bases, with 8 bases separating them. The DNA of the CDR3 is TGTGCCAGCAGTGGACGGATCAACACCGGGGAGCTGTTTTTT. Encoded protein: CASSGRINTGELFF.

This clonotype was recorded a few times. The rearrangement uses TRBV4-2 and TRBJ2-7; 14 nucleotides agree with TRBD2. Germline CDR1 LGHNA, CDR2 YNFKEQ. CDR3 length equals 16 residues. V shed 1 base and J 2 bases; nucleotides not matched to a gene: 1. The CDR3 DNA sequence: TGTGCCAGCAGCCAAGCGGGACTAGCGGGAGCCTACGAGCAGTACTTC. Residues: CASSQAGLAGAYEQYF.

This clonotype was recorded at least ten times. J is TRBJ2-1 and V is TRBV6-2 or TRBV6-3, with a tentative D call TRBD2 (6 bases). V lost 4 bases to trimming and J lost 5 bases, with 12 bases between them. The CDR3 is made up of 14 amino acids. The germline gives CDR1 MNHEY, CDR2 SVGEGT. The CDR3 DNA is TGTGCCAGCAGTTTTGGCGGGGAGGACAATGAGCAGTTCTTC. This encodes CASSFGGEDNEQFF.

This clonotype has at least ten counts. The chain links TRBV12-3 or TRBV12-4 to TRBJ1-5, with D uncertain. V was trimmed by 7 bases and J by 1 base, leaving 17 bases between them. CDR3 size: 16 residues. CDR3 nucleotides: TGTGCCAGCAAGCAAAACCGTGGGCAAAGCAATCAGCCCCAGCATTTT. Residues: CASKQNRGQSNQPQHF.